This is a list of T cell receptor beta chains from one sample in a study of blood T cell repertoires in COVID-19. Sequencing was performed with immunoSEQ multiplex PCR; in TCRdb, only in-frame clones are kept and a portion is missing. The sample carries tens of thousands of clones, approximately 85% recorded once. Sequencing used peripheral blood. The receptor source for this set is a man aged 60-69 years with active or convalescent COVID-19. The CDR3 runs from the conserved cysteine through the conserved F or W. A D gene is named only where the DNA matches it firmly. Clone sizes are given selectively: once, few, many, or a class where the clone is expanded.

>TRBV10-2|TRBD1|-|TRBJ1-5
TGCGCCAGCAGCATGACAGGGGCAAATCAGCCCCAGCATTTT
CASSMTGANQPQHF
>TRBV7-9|TRBD2|once|TRBJ2-5
TGTGCCAGCTCCTGGGGGGGATGGGAGACCCAGTACTTC
CASSWGGWETQYF
>TRBV5-4|TRBD1|-|TRBJ1-2
TGTGCCAGCAGCCACTCCGCAGGGGGCATCTATGGCTACACCTTC
CASSHSAGGIYGYTF
>TRBV4-1|TRBD1|-|TRBJ1-3
TGCGCCAGCAGCCGCGTTATGGACAGGGGCGTCTCTGGAAACACCATATATTTT
CASSRVMDRGVSGNTIYF
>TRBV5-1|TRBD2|-|TRBJ2-1
TGCGCCAGCAGGGGACTAGCGGGAGGGGGAGATGAGCAGTTCTTC
CASRGLAGGGDEQFF
>TRBV30|-|few|TRBJ1-3
TGTGCCTGGGCGACTGGAAACACCATATATTTT
CAWATGNTIYF
>TRBV5-1|-|-|TRBJ2-2
TGCGCCAGCAGCTTGCGCGGTCCGGGCACCGGGGAGCTGTTTTTT
CASSLRGPGTGELFF
>TRBV7-6|-|few|TRBJ1-3
TGTGCCAGCAGCCCGCAGGAACACTCTGGAAACACCATATATTTT
CASSPQEHSGNTIYF
>TRBV5-1|TRBD1|-|TRBJ2-2
TGCGCCAGCAGCTCAGGACAGGGGGCGTGGGGGGAGCTGTTTTTT
CASSSGQGAWGELFF
>TRBV7-9|TRBD2|-|TRBJ2-5
TGTGCCAGCAGCTCCGGGACTACACAAGAGACCCAGTACTTC
CASSSGTTQETQYF
>TRBV25-1|TRBD1|once|TRBJ1-5
TGTGCCAGCTCGGACAGGAGTAATCAGCCCCAGCATTTT
CASSDRSNQPQHF
>TRBV18|TRBD1|once|TRBJ2-5
TGTGCCAGCTCACCAAAAACAGGGGCTAAAGAGACCCAGTACTTC
CASSPKTGAKETQYF
>TRBV7-2|TRBD2|-|TRBJ2-1
TGTGCCAGCAGCCCAGGACTAGCGGGAGGGCAGTTCTTC
CASSPGLAGGQFF
>TRBV19|-|-|TRBJ1-5
TGTGCCAGTAGTCCATCCTCGGGGGACGGTAGCAATCAGCCCCAGCATTTT
CASSPSSGDGSNQPQHF
>TRBV6-5|-|-|TRBJ1-2
TGTGCCAGCACAGGCCGCAGCAGGGGAAACTATGGCTACACCTTC
CASTGRSRGNYGYTF
>TRBV7-9|-|-|TRBJ2-1
TGTGCCAGCAGCGCCCCTAGCACGACGGGGTACAATGAGCAGTTCTTC
CASSAPSTTGYNEQFF
>TRBV13|-|-|TRBJ2-5
TGTGCCAGCAGCTTCGCCAGGGCCCAAGAGACCCAGTACTTC
CASSFARAQETQYF
>TRBV11-2|-|-|TRBJ2-1
TGTGCCAGCAGCGCCTTTTCCCACGGCAATGAGCAGTTCTTC
CASSAFSHGNEQFF
>TRBV18|TRBD2|-|TRBJ2-2
TGTGCCAGCTCACCTTCCCTGATGGCAGGTATGACTAGCGGAACTCCGAACACCGGGGAGCTGTTTTTT
CASSPSLMAGMTSGTPNTGELFF
>TRBV11-3|TRBD2|-|TRBJ2-3
TGTGCCAGCAGCTTAGGACTAGCGGGAGATGTGGGTACGCAGTATTTT
CASSLGLAGDVGTQYF
>TRBV28|-|-|TRBJ2-3
TGTGCCAGCAGCTCAGGGGTATGGGGTGAAGATACGCAGTATTTT
CASSSGVWGEDTQYF
>TRBV5-1|-|-|TRBJ2-5
TGCGCCAGCAGCTTGGGATCAGAAGAGACCCAGTACTTC
CASSLGSEETQYF
>TRBV27|TRBD2|once|TRBJ2-1
TGTGCCAGCAGTTTCGCACCGACGCAGCGGGGGAGATACAATGAGCAGTTCTTC
CASSFAPTQRGRYNEQFF
>TRBV6-2/TRBV6-3|-|-|TRBJ2-3
TGTGCCAGCAGTTACGGGCGGGGGCGCCAAGATACGCAGTATTTT
CASSYGRGRQDTQYF
>TRBV7-9|-|-|TRBJ2-3
TGTGCCAGCACTATGGAAACAGGGACAGATACGCAGTATTTT
CASTMETGTDTQYF
>TRBV24-1|-|once|TRBJ1-5
TGTGCCACCAGTGATTTCGAGGACAGTAATCAGCCCCAGCATTTT
CATSDFEDSNQPQHF
>TRBV12-5|TRBD2|-|TRBJ2-1
TGTGCTAGTGGTCCGGGGGGTGGGTACAATGAGCAGTTCTTC
CASGPGGGYNEQFF
>TRBV5-6|-|-|TRBJ1-3
TGTGCCAGCAGCTTGGGGCCCACCGGAAACACCATATATTTT
CASSLGPTGNTIYF
>TRBV12-3/TRBV12-4|TRBD1|-|TRBJ1-5
TGTGCCAGCAGTCCGACAGGGGATCAGCCCCAGCATTTT
CASSPTGDQPQHF
>TRBV5-8|TRBD1|-|TRBJ2-3
TGTGCCAGCAGCCTAGGGGACAGGGCAGGGGCAGATACGCAGTATTTT
CASSLGDRAGADTQYF
>TRBV7-9|-|-|TRBJ2-2
TGTGCCAGCAGCTCGACAAGGAACACCGGGGAGCTGTTTTTT
CASSSTRNTGELFF
>TRBV7-9|-|-|TRBJ1-2
TGTGCCAGCAGTAAATCCGGGATCTATGGCTACACCTTC
CASSKSGIYGYTF
>TRBV5-1|TRBD1|-|TRBJ1-1
TGCGCCAGCAGCTGGAGTGAGGGGGCGAATGAAGCTTTCTTT
CASSWSEGANEAFF
>TRBV30|-|-|TRBJ1-2
TGTGCCTGGAGTCGAACCCTAGAGGGCGGCTACACCTTC
CAWSRTLEGGYTF
>TRBV21-1|-|-|TRBJ1-5
TGTGCCAGCTTTCCCCGGGGTCCAGACTCTAACAATCAGCCCCAGCATTTT
CASFPRGPDSNNQPQHF
>TRBV5-8|TRBD1|-|TRBJ2-2
TGTGCCAGCAGCTTCTGGACAGGGGGCCATGGCACCGGGGAGCTGTTTTTT
CASSFWTGGHGTGELFF
>TRBV19|-|few|TRBJ1-1
TGTGCCAGTAGTCGGTCAGGGAAGAACACTGAAGCTTTCTTT
CASSRSGKNTEAFF
>TRBV5-1|-|-|TRBJ2-1
TGCGCCAGCAGCTTGGCTACAGGCGAGCAGTTCTTC
CASSLATGEQFF
>TRBV24-1|-|-|TRBJ2-1
TGTGCCACCAGTGATCTAATATCCGGGTCCCACAATGAGCAGTTCTTC
CATSDLISGSHNEQFF
>TRBV15|-|-|TRBJ1-6
TGTGCCACCAGCAGCGGCACAGCCGGTTCACCCCTCCACTTT
CATSSGTAGSPLHF
>TRBV6-5|TRBD1|-|TRBJ1-1
TGTGCCAGCAGTTTCTCGGGACAGATGAGTAGGGAAGCTTTCTTT
CASSFSGQMSREAFF